The rows below give T cell receptor beta chains drawn from one sample of a study of shared T cell receptors in the human thymus. Assay: immunoSEQ multiplex PCR; the TCRdb copy retains only in-frame clones and omits some. The data contain about 710,000 clones, around 87% of them seen just once; the ten biggest clones take up 0.0094%. These data were also filed under a second study, of human thymus T cells.

The sample taken for sequencing was thymocytes. The receptor set was obtained from a boy under two years old with a congenital heart defect. CDR3s include the opening cysteine and the closing phenylalanine or tryptophan. Fields, in order: clone size, J gene, V gene, D gene, CDR3 protein, CDR3 DNA. A D gene is named only where the DNA matches it firmly. Clone sizes are given selectively: once, few, many, or a class where the clone is expanded.

abundance: .; j_gene: TRBJ1-6; v_gene: TRBV6-6; d_gene: TRBD1; CDR3aa: CASSPTGLDNSPLHF; CDR3nt: TGTGCCAGCAGTCCGACAGGGCTCGATAATTCACCCCTCCACTTT
abundance: .; j_gene: TRBJ1-2; v_gene: TRBV7-9; d_gene: .; CDR3aa: CASSSRGGSGYTF; CDR3nt: TGTGCCAGCAGCTCCCGGGGAGGGAGCGGCTACACCTTC
abundance: .; j_gene: TRBJ2-3; v_gene: TRBV27; d_gene: TRBD2; CDR3aa: CASSRGTSNTDTQYF; CDR3nt: TGTGCCAGCAGCCGAGGGACTAGCAATACAGATACGCAGTATTTT
abundance: .; j_gene: TRBJ2-7; v_gene: TRBV6-1; d_gene: .; CDR3aa: CASSLDSRKGYEQYF; CDR3nt: TGTGCCAGCAGCTTGGACAGTCGTAAGGGCTACGAGCAGTACTTC
abundance: .; j_gene: TRBJ2-7; v_gene: TRBV4-3; d_gene: .; CDR3aa: CASSQVAGPPSYEQYF; CDR3nt: TGCGCCAGCAGCCAAGTCGCAGGTCCCCCCTCCTACGAGCAGTACTTC
abundance: .; j_gene: TRBJ2-1; v_gene: TRBV9; d_gene: TRBD2; CDR3aa: CASSAPGTRVEQFF; CDR3nt: TGTGCCAGCAGCGCCCCCGGGACTAGGGTTGAGCAGTTCTTC
abundance: .; j_gene: TRBJ2-3; v_gene: TRBV28; d_gene: TRBD2; CDR3aa: CASSRTSGGKVTDTQYF; CDR3nt: TGTGCCAGCAGTAGGACTAGCGGGGGGAAGGTGACAGATACGCAGTATTTT
abundance: .; j_gene: TRBJ2-7; v_gene: TRBV7-2; d_gene: .; CDR3aa: CASSLGWREYF; CDR3nt: TGTGCCAGCAGCTTAGGGTGGAGGGAGTACTTC
abundance: few; j_gene: TRBJ1-2; v_gene: TRBV19; d_gene: TRBD1; CDR3aa: CASSLRGTGAYYGYTF; CDR3nt: TGTGCCAGTAGTTTAAGAGGGACAGGGGCCTACTATGGCTACACCTTC
abundance: once; j_gene: TRBJ2-7; v_gene: TRBV2; d_gene: TRBD2; CDR3aa: CASSYPRAGDLYEQYF; CDR3nt: TGTGCCAGCAGTTACCCCAGGGCGGGGGACCTCTACGAGCAGTACTTC
abundance: .; j_gene: TRBJ1-4; v_gene: TRBV19; d_gene: TRBD1; CDR3aa: CASSPYRDRGGDEKLFF; CDR3nt: TGTGCCAGTAGTCCGTACCGGGACAGGGGAGGAGATGAAAAACTGTTTTTT
abundance: few; j_gene: TRBJ2-7; v_gene: TRBV4-1; d_gene: .; CDR3aa: CASSTTFTGGADGVAYEQYF; CDR3nt: TGCGCCAGCAGCACCACTTTTACAGGGGGGGCGGATGGGGTAGCCTACGAGCAGTACTTC
abundance: .; j_gene: TRBJ1-5; v_gene: TRBV18; d_gene: .; CDR3aa: CASSLPGENQPQHF; CDR3nt: TGTGCCAGCTCACTCCCAGGGGAGAATCAGCCCCAGCATTTT
abundance: once; j_gene: TRBJ2-7; v_gene: TRBV11-2; d_gene: .; CDR3aa: CASSARVGEVAYEQYF; CDR3nt: TGTGCCAGCAGCGCCAGAGTCGGGGAGGTGGCCTACGAGCAGTACTTC
abundance: .; j_gene: TRBJ2-1; v_gene: TRBV15; d_gene: TRBD1; CDR3aa: CATSRSILFMGQGYNEQFF; CDR3nt: TGTGCCACCAGCCGTAGCATCCTTTTTATGGGACAGGGGTATAATGAGCAGTTCTTC
abundance: .; j_gene: TRBJ2-1; v_gene: TRBV18; d_gene: .; CDR3aa: CASSQLLAQSYNEQFF; CDR3nt: TGTGCCAGCTCACAACTACTAGCCCAGTCCTACAATGAGCAGTTCTTC
abundance: .; j_gene: TRBJ1-4; v_gene: TRBV29-1; d_gene: .; CDR3aa: CSVVGSNEKLFF; CDR3nt: TGCAGCGTTGTTGGTAGTAATGAAAAACTGTTTTTT
abundance: once; j_gene: TRBJ1-2; v_gene: TRBV25-1; d_gene: .; CDR3aa: CASSIQDFGYTF; CDR3nt: TGTGCCAGCTCCATTCAAGACTTCGGCTACACCTTC
abundance: .; j_gene: TRBJ1-2; v_gene: TRBV4-3; d_gene: .; CDR3aa: CASSQGRGQGYTF; CDR3nt: TGCGCCAGCAGCCAAGGCAGGGGTCAGGGCTACACCTTC
abundance: .; j_gene: TRBJ2-3; v_gene: TRBV5-5; d_gene: TRBD2; CDR3aa: CASSARSSGRYPSTDTQYF; CDR3nt: TGTGCCAGCAGCGCCCGCTCTAGCGGGAGGTACCCTAGCACAGATACGCAGTATTTT